These 15 T cell receptor beta chains share one sample of origin, sequenced in a study of PD-1 blockade in mismatch repair-deficient tumors. Clones were read by immunoSEQ multiplex PCR, and TCRdb kept only the in-frame ones, dropping some. The sample includes 15,000 or so clones, almost 85% of them seen just once. The sequences come from PBMCs, collected before pembrolizumab treatment. These receptors were collected from an adult with mismatch repair-deficient cancer.

This chain joins TRBV10-3 and TRBJ2-7, with a weak D call TRBD2 (5 bases). This CDR3 is 14 amino acids long. The V end was cut by 2 bases, the J end by 4 bases, with 12 bases between. Germline CDR1 and CDR2: ENHRY and SYGVKD. CDR3 residues: CAISEVKGLYEQYF. Written as DNA, the CDR3 is TGTGCCATCAGTGAGGTAAAAGGACTTTACGAGCAGTACTTC.

The table lists this clone with a few counts. The J gene is TRBJ2-1, the V gene TRBV6-4; 9 nucleotides line up with TRBD2. The ends lost 3 bases at V and 0 bases at J; junction bases unmatched: 0. The CDR3 has 15 residues. In germline, CDR1 is MRHNA, CDR2 SNTAGT. The CDR3 sequence is CASSETSGSYNEQFF. In DNA, the CDR3 is TGTGCCAGCAGTGAGACTAGCGGCTCCTACAATGAGCAGTTCTTC.

V gene TRBV30 combines with J gene TRBJ1-1, with D possibly matching TRBD1 (6 bases). CDR1 is GTSNPN, CDR2 SVGIG, per germline (reference sequence). The CDR3 has 13 amino acids. Trimming left V 4 bases short and J 4 bases short, with 13 bases between. The CDR3 region is CAWNDRPGTEAFF. The CDR3 nucleotides are TGTGCCTGGAATGACAGGCCCGGCACTGAAGCTTTCTTT.

This sequence joins TRBV5-5 and TRBJ2-1; 7 nucleotides line up with TRBD1. Per the germline V gene, CDR1 is SGHKS and CDR2 is YYEKEE (reference sequence). After removal of 2 bases from V and 1 base from J, the junction contained 6 bases not matched to a gene. The CDR3 loop spans 16 amino acids. CDR3 coding DNA: TGTGCCAGCAGCTTATTGGCCAGGGGGTCCTACAATGAGCAGTTCTTC. Amino acid sequence: CASSLLARGSYNEQFF. Drawing the rest from reference TRBV5-5 and TRBJ2-1, the complete variable domain is DAGVTQSPTHLIKTRGQQVTLRCSPISGHKSVSWYQQVLGQGPQFIFQYYEKEERGRGNFPDRFSARQFPNYSSELNVNALLLGDSALYLCASSLLARGSYNEQFFGPGTRLTVL.

This clone has more than one count but fewer than ten. This chain connects TRBV15 to TRBJ2-7; TRBD1 or TRBD2 may be the D gene (5 bases each). Germline CDR1 is LNHNV and CDR2 is YYDKDF (reference sequence). The length of the CDR3 is 14 residues. The V and J ends lost 0 bases and 3 bases respectively, with 9 bases between them. The DNA of the CDR3 is TGTGCCACCAGCAGAGAGTGGGGGAGCTACGAGCAGTACTTC. Its translation is CATSREWGSYEQYF.

This clone was seen a single time. The chain recombines TRBV14 with TRBJ1-1; TRBD1 aligns across 9 bases. Unmatched junction bases numbered 10, after V lost 4 bases and J lost 4 bases. In germline, CDR1 is SGHDN, CDR2 FVKESK. The CDR3 extends over 16 amino acids. The CDR3 nucleotides read TGTGCCAGCAGCCCGTACTGGGGGACAGGGATCACTGAAGCTTTCTTT. Amino acid sequence: CASSPYWGTGITEAFF.

V usage is TRBV10-3 and J usage is TRBJ2-6; 10 bases are shared with TRBD2. Unmatched junction bases numbered 5, after V lost 6 bases and J lost 0 bases. Germline V gives CDR1 ENHRY, CDR2 SYGVKD. The CDR3 is made up of 17 amino acids. Here the CDR3 reads CAIRAGGASSGANVLTF. Here the CDR3 DNA reads TGTGCCATCAGAGCGGGAGGGGCCTCCTCTGGGGCCAACGTCCTGACTTTC.

This chain joins TRBV27 and TRBJ2-6; no clear D gene. The V and J ends lost 3 bases and 0 bases respectively, with 12 bases between them. This CDR3 has 17 amino acids. Germline CDR1 MNHEY, CDR2 SMNVEV (reference sequence). The CDR3 protein is CASSLNGAGSGANVLTF. The DNA of the CDR3 is TGTGCCAGCAGTTTGAATGGTGCCGGCTCTGGGGCCAACGTCCTGACTTTC.

The rearrangement links TRBV5-1 to TRBJ2-1; D is tentatively TRBD1 or TRBD2 (5 bases each). Trimming took off 3 bases at V and 5 bases at J, with 15 bases between the two ends. The germline V gene encodes CDR1 SGHRS and CDR2 YFSETQ. The CDR3 runs to 15 residues. CDR3 sequence: CASSWYGTLDNEQFF. The DNA of the CDR3 is TGCGCCAGCAGCTGGTACGGGACGCTCGACAATGAGCAGTTCTTC.

This sequence joins TRBV28 and TRBJ2-1; 9 bases agree with TRBD1. The CDR3 is 15 residues long. The germline V gene encodes CDR1 MDHEN and CDR2 SYDVKM. Trimming removed 6 bases from V and 7 bases from J; junction bases left unmatched: 10. The CDR3 DNA is TGTGCCAGCAGCCCGGGCGGGACAGGGATTAATGAGCAGTTCTTC. Amino acids: CASSPGGTGINEQFF.

The chain joins TRBV6-6 to TRBJ2-7, with 10 bases identical to TRBD1. CDR3 size: 15 residues. V was pared by 0 bases and J by 7 bases, with 6 bases of the junction left unmatched. The germline CDR1 and CDR2 sequences are MNHNY and SVGAGI (reference sequence). CDR3 loop: CASSYSAGQGSEQYF. CDR3 bases: TGTGCCAGCAGTTACTCCGCGGGACAGGGGAGTGAGCAGTACTTC.

This clone was recorded only once. The V and J genes are TRBV27 and TRBJ2-1; D unresolved. There are 13 residues in the CDR3. Germline loops: CDR1 MNHEY, CDR2 SMNVEV (reference sequence). The V gene lost 2 bases and the J gene lost 0 bases, with 2 bases spanning the gap. CDR3 sequence: CASSLNSYNEQFF. CDR3 nucleotides: TGTGCCAGCAGTTTAAACTCCTACAATGAGCAGTTCTTC.

This clone came up once. The gene calls are TRBV28 and TRBJ2-1; no clear D gene. Trimming left V 5 bases short and J 4 bases short, with 18 bases between. This CDR3 is 16 amino acids long. Germline V CDR1 and CDR2: MDHEN, SYDVKM. CDR3 DNA: TGTGCCAGCAGTCACCCTTCGAGAGAAGCTTACAATGAGCAGTTCTTC. This encodes CASSHPSREAYNEQFF.

This clone was counted only a few times. The genes are TRBV6-4 and TRBJ2-7; TRBD2 might be the D (6 bases). The CDR3 totals 13 residues. The ends were cut back, 4 bases at V and 4 bases at J, with 11 bases in the middle. Germline-derived CDR1 and CDR2 are MRHNA and SNTAGT. The DNA for the CDR3 is TGTGCCAGCAGTGTACGGGAGAAATACGAGCAGTACTTC. Its protein is CASSVREKYEQYF.

This rearrangement joins TRBV6-1 to TRBJ1-1; D is ambiguous. V lost 0 bases and J lost 4, with 15 bases in between. The CDR3 runs 16 residues. Per the germline V gene, CDR1 is MNHNS and CDR2 is SASEGT. This CDR3 is CASSEARSVGSTEAFF. CDR3 nucleotide sequence: TGTGCCAGCAGTGAAGCGCGGAGTGTAGGGTCCACTGAAGCTTTCTTT.